Sequencing of this TCR beta chain was carried out in a study of blood T cell repertoires in COVID-19. Background on the study: Spain, Italy and the United States supplied samples that represented acute and convalescent COVID-19.

The trim removed 5 bases at V and 1 base at J, leaving 5 bases unmatched. The germline CDR1 and CDR2 sequences are SQVTM and ANQGSEA. The CDR3 spans 14 residues. Assay used: immunoSEQ multiplex PCR; TCRdb lists only in-frame clones, some missing. The sample contains about 150,000 clones, roughly 88% of which appear only once. V usage is TRBV29-1 and J usage is TRBJ1-5; 7 nucleotides agree with TRBD1. The sequence was collected from a man aged 80 or over with COVID-19, enrolled during active disease. Sequenced sample: peripheral blood. The CDR3 DNA is TGCAGCGTTAGGACGACAGGGAGCAATCAGCCCCAGCATTTT. Translating gives CSVRTTGSNQPQHF.